This T cell receptor beta chain emerged from a study of control samples from healthy donors and cancer patients (dated by TCRdb to about 2020). CDR1 and CDR2 (SNHLY, FYNNEI) derive from the germline V gene. Its CDR3 holds 12 amino acids, cysteine through phenylalanine. Only the CDR3 DNA is retained, 36 bases long and in frame from the first base. The junction shows trimming of 8 bases on V and 3 bases on J, plus 11 bases between the germline ends. The library was built by means of the immunoSEQ multiplex PCR assay. TCRdb obtained this table from immuneACCESS and retained in-frame rearrangements with V and J assigned. These tables miss some clones; where compared with another copy, unresolved V genes account for less than half of the shortfall, and the remainder is unexplained. This sample has some 96,000 clones in its table, and 87% of those were observed once. The leading ten clones occupy over 15% of the sample.

About this clone: The target of this receptor is not known. No qualities accompany the bases; no much larger clone lies one base away.

Sequenced sample: blood. The TCR originated in a woman aged 50 to 60 in good health. Recombination connected TRBV2 to TRBJ2-7; tentative D gene TRBD1, with 6 bases matching. CDR3 sequence: CASEDRYYEQYF. The nucleotides are TGTGCCAGCGAGGACAGATACTACGAGCAGTACTTC. Beyond the CDR3, the reference TRBV2 and TRBJ2-7 genes provide the residues; the full variable domain reads: EPEVTQTPSHQVTQMGQEVILRCVPISNHLYFYWYRQILGQKVEFLVSFYNNEISEKSEIFDDQFSVERPDGSNFTLKIRSTKLEDSAMYFCASEDRYYEQYFGPGTRLTVT.